This T cell receptor beta chain was obtained from a study of blood T cell repertoires in COVID-19. Patients of the Seattle cohort, enrolled during active infection, were followed longitudinally. Per germline, CDR1 MNHEY and CDR2 SMNVEV (reference sequence). V was clipped by 6 bases and J by 8 bases, with 14 bases between them. This CDR3 is built from 13 residues. In its sample, this clone was seen once. Some clones are missing from TCRdb's copy, which holds only in-frame ones; the method was immunoSEQ multiplex PCR. The sample includes more than 250,000 clones, approximately 89% of them seen just once.

This chain joins TRBV27 and TRBJ2-1, with D maybe TRBD2 (6 bases). The specimen was peripheral blood. This receptor was obtained from a woman aged 30 to 39 with COVID-19, enrolled during active disease. The CDR3 coding sequence is TGTGCCAGCAGCGGACTAAATGTCCATGAGCAGTTCTTC. Translated: CASSGLNVHEQFF.